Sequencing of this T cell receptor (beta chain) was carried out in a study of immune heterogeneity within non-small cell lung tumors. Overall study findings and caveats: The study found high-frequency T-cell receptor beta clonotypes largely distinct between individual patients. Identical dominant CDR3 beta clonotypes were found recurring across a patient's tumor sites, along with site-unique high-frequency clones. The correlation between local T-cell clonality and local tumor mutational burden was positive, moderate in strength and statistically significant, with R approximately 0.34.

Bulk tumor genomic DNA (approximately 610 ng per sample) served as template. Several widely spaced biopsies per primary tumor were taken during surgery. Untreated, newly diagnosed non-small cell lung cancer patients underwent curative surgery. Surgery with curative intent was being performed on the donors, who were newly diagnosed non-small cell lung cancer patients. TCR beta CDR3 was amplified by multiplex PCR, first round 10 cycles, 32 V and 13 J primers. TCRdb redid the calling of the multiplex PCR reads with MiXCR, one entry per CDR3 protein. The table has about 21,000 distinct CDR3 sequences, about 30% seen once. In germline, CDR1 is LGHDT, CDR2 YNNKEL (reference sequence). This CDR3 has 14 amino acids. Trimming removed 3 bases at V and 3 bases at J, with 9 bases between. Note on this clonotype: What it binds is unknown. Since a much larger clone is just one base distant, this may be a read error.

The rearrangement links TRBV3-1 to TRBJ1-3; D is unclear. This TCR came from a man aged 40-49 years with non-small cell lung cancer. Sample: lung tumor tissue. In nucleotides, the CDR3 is TGTGCCAGCAGCCACAGAAGTGGTGGAAACACCATATATTTT. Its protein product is CASSHRSGGNTIYF.